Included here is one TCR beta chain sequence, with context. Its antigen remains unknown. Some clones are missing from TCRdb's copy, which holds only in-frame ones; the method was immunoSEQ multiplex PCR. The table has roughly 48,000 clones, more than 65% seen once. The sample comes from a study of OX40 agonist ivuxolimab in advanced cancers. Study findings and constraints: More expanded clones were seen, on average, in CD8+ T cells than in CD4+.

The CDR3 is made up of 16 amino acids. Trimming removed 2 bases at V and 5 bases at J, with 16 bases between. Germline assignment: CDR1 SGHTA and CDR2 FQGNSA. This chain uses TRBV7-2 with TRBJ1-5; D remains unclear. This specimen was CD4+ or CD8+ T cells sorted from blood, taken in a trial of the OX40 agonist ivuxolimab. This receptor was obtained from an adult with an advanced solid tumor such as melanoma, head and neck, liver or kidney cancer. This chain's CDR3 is CASSLPEGGLDQPQHF. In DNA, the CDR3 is TGTGCCAGCAGCTTACCGGAGGGAGGGCTGGATCAGCCCCAGCATTTT.